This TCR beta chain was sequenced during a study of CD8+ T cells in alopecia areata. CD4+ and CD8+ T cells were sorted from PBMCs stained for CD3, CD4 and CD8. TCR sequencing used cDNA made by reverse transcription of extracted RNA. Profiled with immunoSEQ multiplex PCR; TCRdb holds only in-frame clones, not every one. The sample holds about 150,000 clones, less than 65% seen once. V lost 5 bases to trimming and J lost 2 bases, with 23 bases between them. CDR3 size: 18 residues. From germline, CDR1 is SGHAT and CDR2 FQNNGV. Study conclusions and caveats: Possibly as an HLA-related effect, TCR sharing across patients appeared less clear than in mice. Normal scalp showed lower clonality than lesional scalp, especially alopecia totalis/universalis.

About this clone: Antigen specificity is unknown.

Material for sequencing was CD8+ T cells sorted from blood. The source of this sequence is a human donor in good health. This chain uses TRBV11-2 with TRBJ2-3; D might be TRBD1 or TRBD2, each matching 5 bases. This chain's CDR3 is CASSGEVGASSYTDTQYF. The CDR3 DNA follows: TGTGCCAGCAGCGGAGAGGTCGGGGCTAGCTCCTACACAGATACGCAGTATTTT.